This T cell receptor beta chain was sequenced for a study of T cell responses to AZD1222 COVID-19 vaccine. Clones were sequenced by immunoSEQ multiplex PCR, and TCRdb holds only the in-frame ones, with some missing. The sample has 120,000 or so clones; about four fifths are singletons. J was trimmed by 7 bases and V by 6 bases; bases with no gene match: 7. Germline V gives CDR1 LGHDT, CDR2 YNNKEL (reference sequence). This CDR3 spans 14 amino acids. The source is an adult in good health. The chain employs TRBV3-1 (or the pseudogene TRBV3-2) and TRBJ1-5, with 9 bases aligning to TRBD1. The sequencing used peripheral blood, collected on day 0 of AZD1222 vaccination. The CDR3 region has the DNA TGTGCCAGCAGGCACAGGGGGCAGGGGCAGCCCCAGCATTTT. Its translation is CASRHRGQGQPQHF.